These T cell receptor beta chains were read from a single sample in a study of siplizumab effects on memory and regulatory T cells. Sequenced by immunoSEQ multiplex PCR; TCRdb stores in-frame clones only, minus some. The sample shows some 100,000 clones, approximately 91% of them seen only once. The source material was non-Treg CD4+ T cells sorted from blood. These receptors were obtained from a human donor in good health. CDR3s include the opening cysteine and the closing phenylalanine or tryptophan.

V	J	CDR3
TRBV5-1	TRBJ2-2	CASSLDASGSTGELFF
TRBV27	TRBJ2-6	CASSFRAGVSGANVLTF
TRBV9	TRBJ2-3	CASSVAPGPDTQYF
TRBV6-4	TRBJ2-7	CASSVAAGVPYEQYF
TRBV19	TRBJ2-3	CASTATGYTDTQYF
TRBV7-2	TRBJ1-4	CASSPRPGTGKEKLFF
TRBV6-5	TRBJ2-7	CASSGTFNEQYF
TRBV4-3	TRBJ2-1	CASSRGRNIAGGQYNEQFF
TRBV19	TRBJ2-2	CASSIGVGTGELFF
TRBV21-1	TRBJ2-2	CASSKTGTGVSGGELFF
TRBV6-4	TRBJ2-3	CASSLSGRGTDTQYF
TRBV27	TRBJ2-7	CASSRDRGYSYEQYF
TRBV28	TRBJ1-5	CASGLGQLIQPQHF
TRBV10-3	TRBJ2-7	CAIVYYEQYF
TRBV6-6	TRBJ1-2	CASNNVGGQGFGYTF
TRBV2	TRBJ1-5	CAIGQGEDSQPQHF
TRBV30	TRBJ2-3	CAWSSRLGDTQYF
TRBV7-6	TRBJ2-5	CASSPYKETQYF
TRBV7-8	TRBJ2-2	CASSRLAGVNGELFF
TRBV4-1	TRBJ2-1	CASSQPSGRHNEQFF
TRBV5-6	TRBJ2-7	CASSWGPSGSEQYF
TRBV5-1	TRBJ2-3	CASDISGLPTDTQYF
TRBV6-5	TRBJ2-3	CASSLLAGEADTQYF
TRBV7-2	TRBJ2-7	CASSPLHEQYF
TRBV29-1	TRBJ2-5	CSVETSLKTQYF
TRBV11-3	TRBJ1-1	CASSLDWRGDTEAFF
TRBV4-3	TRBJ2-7	CASSQRTGGDEQYF
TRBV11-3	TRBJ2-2	CASSLGLAGNTGELFF
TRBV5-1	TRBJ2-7	CASSPRSSYEQYF
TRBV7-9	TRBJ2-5	CASSLIRDRGQETQYF
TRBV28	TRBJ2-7	CASRGTAQQERWYEQYF